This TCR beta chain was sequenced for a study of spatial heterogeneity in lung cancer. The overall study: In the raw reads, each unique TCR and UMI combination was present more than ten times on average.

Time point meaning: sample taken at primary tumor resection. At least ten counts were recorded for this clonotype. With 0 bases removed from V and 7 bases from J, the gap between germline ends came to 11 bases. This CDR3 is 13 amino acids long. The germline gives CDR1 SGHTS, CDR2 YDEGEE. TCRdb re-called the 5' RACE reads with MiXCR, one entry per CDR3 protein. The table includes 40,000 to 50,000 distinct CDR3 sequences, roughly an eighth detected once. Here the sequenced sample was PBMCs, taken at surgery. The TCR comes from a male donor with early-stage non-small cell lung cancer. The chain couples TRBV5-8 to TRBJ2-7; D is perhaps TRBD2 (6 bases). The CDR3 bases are TGTGCCAGCAGCTTGGCTCGGGGGTTGGAGCAGTACTTC. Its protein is CASSLARGLEQYF.